This T cell receptor beta chain came from a study of OX40 agonist ivuxolimab in advanced cancers. The protocol was immunoSEQ multiplex PCR, while the TCRdb copy is restricted to in-frame clones and leaves out a portion. This repertoire shows about 61,000 clones, approximately 90% found once; its top ten account for more than 1.5%. V was pared by 4 bases and J by 3 bases, with 10 bases between. Germline CDR1 and CDR2: LGHNA and YSLEER. This CDR3 is built from 13 residues. The chain links TRBV4-3 to TRBJ2-7, with D perhaps matching TRBD1 (6 bases). Sequenced here: CD4+ or CD8+ T cells sorted from blood, sampled in a trial of the OX40 agonist ivuxolimab. The origin of this receptor is an adult with an advanced solid tumor such as melanoma, head and neck, liver or kidney cancer. CDR3 sequence: CASSPLQGYEQYF. The CDR3 region has the DNA TGCGCCAGCAGCCCACTACAGGGCTACGAGCAGTACTTC.